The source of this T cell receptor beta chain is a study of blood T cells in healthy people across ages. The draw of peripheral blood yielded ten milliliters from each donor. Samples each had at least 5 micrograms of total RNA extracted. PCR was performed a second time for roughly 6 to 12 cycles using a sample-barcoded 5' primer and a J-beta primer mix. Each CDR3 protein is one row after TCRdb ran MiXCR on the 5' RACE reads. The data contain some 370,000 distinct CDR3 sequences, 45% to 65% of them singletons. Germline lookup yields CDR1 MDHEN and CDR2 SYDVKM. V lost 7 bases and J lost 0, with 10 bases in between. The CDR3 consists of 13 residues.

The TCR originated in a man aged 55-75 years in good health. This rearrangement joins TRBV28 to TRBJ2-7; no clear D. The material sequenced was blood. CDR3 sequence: CASNGGSSYEQYF. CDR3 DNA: TGTGCCAGCAACGGCGGAAGCTCCTACGAGCAGTACTTC.